The rows below give T cell receptor beta chains drawn from one sample of a study of cytomegalovirus exposure and HLA in healthy donors. Profiled with immunoSEQ multiplex PCR; TCRdb holds only in-frame clones, not every one. The data show around 110,000 clones, around 86% seen once. Sequencing was performed on PBMCs. Receptors were obtained from a woman in her twenties or thirties in good health and CMV-seronegative. The CDR3 runs from the conserved cysteine through the conserved F or W. The D gene is left open where the match is weak. Rows give clone size only sometimes, using once, few, many, or a class for an expanded clone.

abundance: -; d_gene: TRBD2; v_gene: TRBV4-3; j_gene: TRBJ2-1; CDR3nt: TGCGCCAGCAGCCAAGAGAAGGGAGGGTCCTACAATGAGCAGTTCTTC; CDR3aa: CASSQEKGGSYNEQFF
abundance: -; d_gene: -; v_gene: TRBV15; j_gene: TRBJ2-6; CDR3nt: TGTGCCACCAGCACTACTGCCAGAGGGACTTTTGGGGCCAACGTCCTGACTTTC; CDR3aa: CATSTTARGTFGANVLTF
abundance: -; d_gene: TRBD1; v_gene: TRBV7-2; j_gene: TRBJ1-5; CDR3nt: TGTGCCAGCAGCTCTGACAGGGTTCAGCCCCAGCATTTT; CDR3aa: CASSSDRVQPQHF
abundance: -; d_gene: -; v_gene: TRBV19; j_gene: TRBJ2-7; CDR3nt: TGTGCCAGTAGTCCAACGACGGGCTCCTACGAGCAGTACTTC; CDR3aa: CASSPTTGSYEQYF
abundance: few; d_gene: TRBD1; v_gene: TRBV6-1; j_gene: TRBJ1-5; CDR3nt: TGTGCCAGCAGTGAAATGGCAGGGGGCCAGCCCCAGCATTTT; CDR3aa: CASSEMAGGQPQHF
abundance: -; d_gene: TRBD2; v_gene: TRBV10-1; j_gene: TRBJ2-3; CDR3nt: TGCGCCAGCAGGACGAAGCGGGAGAGGACAAGGACAGATACGCAGTATTTT; CDR3aa: CASRTKRERTRTDTQYF
abundance: -; d_gene: -; v_gene: TRBV28; j_gene: TRBJ1-5; CDR3nt: TGTGCCAGCAGTTTAAGAAGGGGGACCGGTAATCAGCCCCAGCATTTT; CDR3aa: CASSLRRGTGNQPQHF
abundance: -; d_gene: TRBD1; v_gene: TRBV28; j_gene: TRBJ2-7; CDR3nt: TGTGCCAGCAGTTCCGCGGACAGGGTACCGACCTACGAGCAGTACTTC; CDR3aa: CASSSADRVPTYEQYF
abundance: -; d_gene: TRBD1; v_gene: TRBV7-9; j_gene: TRBJ1-5; CDR3nt: TGTGCCAGTTCATTTGGGGCCACAGGGGTACAGCCCCAGCATTTT; CDR3aa: CASSFGATGVQPQHF
abundance: once; d_gene: TRBD2; v_gene: TRBV30; j_gene: TRBJ2-1; CDR3nt: TGTGCCTGGAGTTCCAAGCTGACTAGCGGGGCGGGGGATGAGCAGTTCTTC; CDR3aa: CAWSSKLTSGAGDEQFF
abundance: -; d_gene: TRBD1; v_gene: TRBV19; j_gene: TRBJ2-7; CDR3nt: TGTGCCAGTAGTACAAGTCACCGGGACAGGGGCGCCTACGAGCAGTACTTC; CDR3aa: CASSTSHRDRGAYEQYF
abundance: once; d_gene: -; v_gene: TRBV11-3; j_gene: TRBJ2-7; CDR3nt: TGTGCCAGCAGCTTAGTGGCAGGTACCCCCTACGAGCAGTACTTC; CDR3aa: CASSLVAGTPYEQYF
abundance: -; d_gene: TRBD1; v_gene: TRBV5-1; j_gene: TRBJ1-2; CDR3nt: TGCGCCAGCGGCCAAACGGGACAGAACTATGGCTACACCTTC; CDR3aa: CASGQTGQNYGYTF
abundance: few; d_gene: TRBD2; v_gene: TRBV2; j_gene: TRBJ2-5; CDR3nt: TGTGCCAGCAGTAGGGGACTAGCGGGAGAGACCCAGTACTTC; CDR3aa: CASSRGLAGETQYF
abundance: -; d_gene: -; v_gene: TRBV19; j_gene: TRBJ1-2; CDR3nt: TGTGCCAGTAGCCGAAACCCGGGACTGTCGGGCTACACCTTC; CDR3aa: CASSRNPGLSGYTF
abundance: -; d_gene: TRBD2; v_gene: TRBV7-9; j_gene: TRBJ2-5; CDR3nt: TGTGCCAGCAGCTTTCGCCGGGGGGTAAGGGAGACCCAGTACTTC; CDR3aa: CASSFRRGVRETQYF
abundance: -; d_gene: -; v_gene: TRBV28; j_gene: TRBJ2-7; CDR3nt: TGTGCCAGCAGTCCGGGGGACGCAAAGGAACCCTACGAGCAGTACTTC; CDR3aa: CASSPGDAKEPYEQYF
abundance: few; d_gene: -; v_gene: TRBV6-1; j_gene: TRBJ2-1; CDR3nt: TGTGCCAGCAGCCCAAGTCGGGGGGCGCGCAATGAGCAGTTCTTC; CDR3aa: CASSPSRGARNEQFF
abundance: -; d_gene: TRBD1; v_gene: TRBV18; j_gene: TRBJ1-1; CDR3nt: TGTGCCAGCTCACCACTTCACAGGGGAGACACTGAAGCTTTCTTT; CDR3aa: CASSPLHRGDTEAFF
abundance: -; d_gene: TRBD2; v_gene: TRBV7-9; j_gene: TRBJ2-7; CDR3nt: TGTGCCAGCAGCTTCCTAGCGGGAGCCTTCTACGAGCAGTACTTC; CDR3aa: CASSFLAGAFYEQYF
abundance: -; d_gene: TRBD2; v_gene: TRBV27; j_gene: TRBJ2-3; CDR3nt: TGTGCCAGCAGGCCTGGGGGACTAGCGGTCACAGATACGCAGTATTTT; CDR3aa: CASRPGGLAVTDTQYF
abundance: -; d_gene: -; v_gene: TRBV16; j_gene: TRBJ1-2; CDR3nt: TGTGCCAGCAGCCAATATATCGAGACAGAAAGCTATGGCTACACCTTC; CDR3aa: CASSQYIETESYGYTF
abundance: once; d_gene: -; v_gene: TRBV5-1; j_gene: TRBJ1-1; CDR3nt: TGCGCCAGCAGCTTAAGACAAACGACGGTTATGAACACTGAAGCTTTCTTT; CDR3aa: CASSLRQTTVMNTEAFF
abundance: once; d_gene: -; v_gene: TRBV27; j_gene: TRBJ1-2; CDR3nt: TGTGCCAGCAGTTTATCTGGGCTAGGGGCCTCCGGCTACACCTTC; CDR3aa: CASSLSGLGASGYTF
abundance: -; d_gene: TRBD1; v_gene: TRBV28; j_gene: TRBJ1-1; CDR3nt: TGTGCCAGCAGTTCCAGGGGGGAGCACACTGAAGCTTTCTTT; CDR3aa: CASSSRGEHTEAFF
abundance: -; d_gene: -; v_gene: TRBV6-5; j_gene: TRBJ2-7; CDR3nt: TGTGTTGTCCGTTCAGGATCCTACGAGCAGTACTTC; CDR3aa: CVVRSGSYEQYF
abundance: -; d_gene: -; v_gene: TRBV18; j_gene: TRBJ1-2; CDR3nt: TGTGCCAGCTCACCAGCACAGGCGAACTATGGCTACACCTTC; CDR3aa: CASSPAQANYGYTF
abundance: few; d_gene: TRBD1; v_gene: TRBV6-5; j_gene: TRBJ2-7; CDR3nt: TGTGCCAGCAGGTTGACAGGGGGCTACGAGCAGTACTTC; CDR3aa: CASRLTGGYEQYF
abundance: -; d_gene: -; v_gene: TRBV28; j_gene: TRBJ2-7; CDR3nt: TGTGCCAGCAGTTTCTTAACAAGTCAAGCCTACGAGCAGTACTTC; CDR3aa: CASSFLTSQAYEQYF
abundance: -; d_gene: -; v_gene: TRBV4-3; j_gene: TRBJ2-7; CDR3nt: TGCGCCAGCAGCCAGACCTATGCAGGGTGGGAGCAGTACTTC; CDR3aa: CASSQTYAGWEQYF
abundance: -; d_gene: TRBD2; v_gene: TRBV19; j_gene: TRBJ2-3; CDR3nt: TGTGCCACCAGGAGCGGGACTAGCACAGATACGCAGTATTTT; CDR3aa: CATRSGTSTDTQYF
abundance: -; d_gene: TRBD1; v_gene: TRBV28; j_gene: TRBJ2-7; CDR3nt: TGTGCCAGCACCCTGGGGACAGGGATCTACGAGCAGTACTTC; CDR3aa: CASTLGTGIYEQYF
abundance: -; d_gene: TRBD1; v_gene: TRBV4-1; j_gene: TRBJ2-3; CDR3nt: TGCGCCAGCAGCCTCCTTCACGGACAGGGGACAGATACGCAGTATTTT; CDR3aa: CASSLLHGQGTDTQYF
abundance: -; d_gene: TRBD1; v_gene: TRBV30; j_gene: TRBJ2-5; CDR3nt: TGTGCCTGGAATATCCCCGGGACAGGGTTGGAGACCCAGTACTTC; CDR3aa: CAWNIPGTGLETQYF
abundance: -; d_gene: TRBD2; v_gene: TRBV11-2; j_gene: TRBJ2-5; CDR3nt: TGTGCCAGCAGCTTTTGGGGCGGGAGTGATCAAGAGACCCAGTACTTC; CDR3aa: CASSFWGGSDQETQYF
abundance: -; d_gene: -; v_gene: TRBV5-1; j_gene: TRBJ2-3; CDR3nt: TGCGCCAGCAGGGAGGGAGATACGCAGTATTTT; CDR3aa: CASREGDTQYF
abundance: -; d_gene: TRBD1; v_gene: TRBV6-4; j_gene: TRBJ2-3; CDR3nt: TGTGCCAGCAGTAAAGGGACAGAGGCCACAGATACGCAGTATTTT; CDR3aa: CASSKGTEATDTQYF
abundance: few; d_gene: TRBD1; v_gene: TRBV7-8; j_gene: TRBJ2-1; CDR3nt: TGTGCCAGCAGCTTGGGACAGGGGGCTTGGGAGCAGTTCTTC; CDR3aa: CASSLGQGAWEQFF
abundance: -; d_gene: -; v_gene: TRBV27; j_gene: TRBJ1-2; CDR3nt: TGTGCCAGCAGTTCCCTGGGGGGGAACTATGGCTACACCTTC; CDR3aa: CASSSLGGNYGYTF
abundance: -; d_gene: -; v_gene: TRBV9; j_gene: TRBJ1-1; CDR3nt: TGTGCCAGCAGCGTAGATCCGGGGGGCGCTGAAGCTTTCTTT; CDR3aa: CASSVDPGGAEAFF
abundance: -; d_gene: -; v_gene: TRBV6-1; j_gene: TRBJ1-5; CDR3nt: TGTGCCAGCAGTGCCTCCGCGACGGCCAGGGATCAGCCCCAGCATTTT; CDR3aa: CASSASATARDQPQHF